Below are 5 T cell receptor beta chains sequenced from a single sample in a study of blood T cell repertoires in COVID-19 (dated by TCRdb to the early 2020s). The library was built by means of the immunoSEQ multiplex PCR assay. TCRdb stores this immuneACCESS table with in-frame sequences only. Part of the clones is absent; in the studies checked, under half of the shortfall reflects unresolved V genes, and no reason is known for the rest. The sample table holds about 250,000 clones, of which approximately 90% were seen once. In total, the top ten clones hold about 3% of the sample. Sequenced material: peripheral blood. These receptors came from a woman aged 30 to 39 with active or convalescent COVID-19.

The chain has TRBV2 and TRBJ2-7; the D gene is possibly TRBD2 (6 bases). Germline V gene sequence: CDR1 SNHLY, CDR2 FYNNEI. V dropped 8 bases and J dropped 0 bases, with 11 bases sitting between them. The CDR3 totals 13 residues. CDR3 residues: CASGTPSSYEQYF. CDR3 coding DNA: TGTGCCAGCGGGACTCCGAGCTCCTACGAGCAGTACTTC.

The rearrangement links TRBV7-9 to TRBJ1-2; maybe TRBD1 (5 bases). The CDR3 is 15 residues long. CDR1 is SEHNR and CDR2 is FQNEAQ in the germline V gene (reference sequence). V was trimmed by 6 bases and J by 8 bases, leaving 22 bases between them. CDR3 residues: CASRRTGAWGEGYTF. The CDR3, as DNA: TGTGCCAGCAGGAGAACTGGGGCCTGGGGGGAAGGCTACACCTTC.

The J gene is TRBJ1-5, the V gene TRBV9; 7 positions agree with TRBD1. With 2 bases clipped from V and 5 bases from J, the junction kept 4 bases outside the gene matches. The germline V gene has CDR1 SGDLS and CDR2 YYNGEE. CDR3 length: 14 amino acids. The CDR3 nucleotides read TGTGCCAGCAGCGTTGGGCAGGGGGATCAGCCCCAGCATTTT. Translated: CASSVGQGDQPQHF. The entire variable domain, with the rest obtained from reference TRBV9 and TRBJ1-5, is as follows: DSGVTQTPKHLITATGQRVTLRCSPRSGDLSVYWYQQSLDQGLQFLIQYYNGEERAKGNILERFSAQQFPDLHSELNLSSLELGDSALYFCASSVGQGDQPQHFGDGTRLSIL.

In this sample, this clone turned up a few times. The chain has TRBV6-4 and TRBJ1-2, with TRBD1 as a possible D gene (6 bases). V lost 3 bases, J lost 3 bases, and 14 bases lay in between. The CDR3 is made up of 15 amino acids. Germline V gene sequence: CDR1 MRHNA, CDR2 SNTAGT. In DNA, the CDR3 is TGTGCCAGCAGTGAGGGGGCCGAGGGGCACTATGGCTACACCTTC. This translates into CASSEGAEGHYGYTF.

This clone was counted a few times. The J gene is TRBJ1-2, the V gene TRBV6-5; 7 nucleotides agree with TRBD1. Trimming took 8 bases from V and 10 from J; bases not matched to a gene: 13. Germline V gene data show CDR1 as MNHEY and CDR2 as SVGAGI. This CDR3 contains 13 residues. This chain's CDR3 is CASSRRDRPNYTF. The CDR3 DNA sequence: TGTGCCAGCTCCCGACGGGACAGACCGAACTACACCTTC.